This entry lists 6 T cell receptor beta chains sequenced from one sample in a study of cytomegalovirus exposure and HLA in healthy donors. 60 Vbeta and 13 Jbeta primers were used in PCR. The method was immunoSEQ multiplex PCR; TCRdb's version includes in-frame clones alone and lacks a portion of them. The data contain about 83,000 clones, about four fifths of them singletons. Sequencing was done on a sample of PBMCs. Receptors originate from a man younger than 35 in good health and CMV-seropositive.

The V and J genes are TRBV10-3 and TRBJ1-5, with 7 bases identical to TRBD1. The CDR3 has 13 amino acids. V trimming: 5 bases; J trimming: 7 bases; junction bases outside the gene matches: 5. Germline assignment: CDR1 ENHRY and CDR2 SYGVKD. CDR3: CAISNDRDQPQHF. The DNA of the CDR3 is TGTGCCATCAGTAATGACAGGGACCAGCCCCAGCATTTT.

The rearrangement uses TRBV4-2 and TRBJ1-1; 8 nucleotides line up with TRBD1. The V segment lost 0 bases and the J segment 10 bases; nucleotides outside the gene matches: 13. From germline, CDR1 is LGHNA and CDR2 YNFKEQ. The CDR3 consists of 16 residues. The CDR3 loop is CASSQEPKKLQGGAFF. CDR3 DNA sequence: TGTGCCAGCAGCCAAGAACCAAAAAAACTACAGGGGGGAGCTTTCTTT.

This chain uses TRBV9 with TRBJ1-3, with D unresolved. V dropped 3 bases and J dropped 2 bases, with 9 bases sitting between them. Germline-derived CDR1 and CDR2 are SGDLS and YYNGEE. The CDR3 totals 14 residues. The chain's CDR3 is CASSASSAGNTIYF. The CDR3 DNA is TGTGCCAGCAGCGCCTCCTCCGCTGGAAACACCATATATTTT.

This chain links TRBV6-5 with TRBJ2-7, with TRBD1 matching 7 bases. Germline CDR1 MNHEY, CDR2 SVGAGI. The CDR3 loop spans 14 amino acids. V shed 2 bases and J 3 bases; nucleotides not matched to a gene: 4. CDR3 sequence (DNA): TGTGCCAGCAGTTACGACAGGGCGTTCTACGAGCAGTACTTC. Amino acid sequence: CASSYDRAFYEQYF.

V and J are TRBV7-2 and TRBJ1-6; no reliable D call. There are 12 residues in the CDR3. Germline lookup yields CDR1 SGHTA and CDR2 FQGNSA. The germline V and J ends were trimmed by 5 bases and 4 bases, with 3 bases remaining between them. The CDR3 protein is CASSPYNSPLHF. The CDR3 DNA reads TGTGCCAGCAGCCCTTATAATTCACCCCTCCACTTT.

The V gene is TRBV7-6, the J gene TRBJ2-3, with D possibly matching TRBD2 (5 bases). The CDR3 consists of 14 residues. Germline V CDR1 and CDR2: SGHVS, FNYEAQ. V lost 5 bases and J 3 bases, leaving 12 bases between the germline ends. CDR3: CASSPSRVTDTQYF. The CDR3 DNA sequence: TGTGCCAGCAGCCCTAGCCGGGTAACAGATACGCAGTATTTT.